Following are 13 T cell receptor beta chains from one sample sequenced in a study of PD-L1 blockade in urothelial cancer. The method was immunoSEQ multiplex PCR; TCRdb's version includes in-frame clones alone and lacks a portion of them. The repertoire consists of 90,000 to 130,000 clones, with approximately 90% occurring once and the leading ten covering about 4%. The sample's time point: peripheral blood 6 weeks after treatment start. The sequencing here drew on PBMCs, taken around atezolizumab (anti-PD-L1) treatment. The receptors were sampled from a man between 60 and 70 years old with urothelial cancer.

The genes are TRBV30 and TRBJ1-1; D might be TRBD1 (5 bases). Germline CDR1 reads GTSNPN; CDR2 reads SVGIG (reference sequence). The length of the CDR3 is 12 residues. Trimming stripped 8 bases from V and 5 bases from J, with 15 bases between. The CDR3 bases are TGTGCCCGCCTGGGGGGGGATACTGAAGCTTTCTTT. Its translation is CARLGGDTEAFF.

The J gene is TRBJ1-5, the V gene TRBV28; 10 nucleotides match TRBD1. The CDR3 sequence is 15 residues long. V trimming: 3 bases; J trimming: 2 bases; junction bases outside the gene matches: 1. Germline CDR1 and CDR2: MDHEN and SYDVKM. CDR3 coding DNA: TGTGCCAGCAGTTTGGGGACAGGGGGCAATCAGCCCCAGCATTTT. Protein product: CASSLGTGGNQPQHF. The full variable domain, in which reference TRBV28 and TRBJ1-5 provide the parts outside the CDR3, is DVKVTQSSRYLVKRTGEKVFLECVQDMDHENMFWYRQDPGLGLRLIYFSYDVKMKEKGDIPEGYSVSREKKERFSLILESASTNQTSMYLCASSLGTGGNQPQHFGDGTRLSIL.

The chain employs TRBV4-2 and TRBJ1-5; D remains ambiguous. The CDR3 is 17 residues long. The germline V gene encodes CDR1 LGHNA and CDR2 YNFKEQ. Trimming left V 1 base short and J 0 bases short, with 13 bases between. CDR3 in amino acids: CASSQGVTGYSNQPQHF. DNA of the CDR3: TGTGCCAGCAGCCAAGGAGTTACGGGGTATAGCAATCAGCCCCAGCATTTT.

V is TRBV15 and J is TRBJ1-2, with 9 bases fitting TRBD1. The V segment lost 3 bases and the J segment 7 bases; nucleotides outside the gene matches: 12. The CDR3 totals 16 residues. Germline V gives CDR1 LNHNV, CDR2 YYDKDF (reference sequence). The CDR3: CATSRELGTGIGGYTF. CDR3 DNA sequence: TGTGCCACCAGCAGGGAACTAGGGACAGGGATCGGTGGCTACACCTTC.

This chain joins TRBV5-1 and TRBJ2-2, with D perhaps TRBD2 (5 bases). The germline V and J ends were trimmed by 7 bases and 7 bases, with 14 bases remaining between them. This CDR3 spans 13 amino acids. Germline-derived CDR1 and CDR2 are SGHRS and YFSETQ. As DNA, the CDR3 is TGCGCCAGCGGCAATAAGGGAGTCGGGGAGCTGTTTTTT. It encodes CASGNKGVGELFF. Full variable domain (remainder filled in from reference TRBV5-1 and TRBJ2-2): KAGVTQTPRYLIKTRGQQVTLSCSPISGHRSVSWYQQTPGQGLQFLFEYFSETQRNKGNFPGRFSGRQFSNSRSEMNVSTLELGDSALYLCASGNKGVGELFFGEGSRLTVL.

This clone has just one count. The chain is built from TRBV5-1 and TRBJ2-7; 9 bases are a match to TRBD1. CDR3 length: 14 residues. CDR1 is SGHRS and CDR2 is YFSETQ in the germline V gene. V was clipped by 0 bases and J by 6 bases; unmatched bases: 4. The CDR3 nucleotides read TGCGCCAGCAGCTTGGACAGGGGGCTAGGCGAGCAGTACTTC. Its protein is CASSLDRGLGEQYF.

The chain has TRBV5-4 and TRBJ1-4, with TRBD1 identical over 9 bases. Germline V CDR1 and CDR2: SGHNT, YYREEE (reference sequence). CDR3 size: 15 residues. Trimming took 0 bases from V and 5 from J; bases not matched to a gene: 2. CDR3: CASSLGGTGNEKLFF. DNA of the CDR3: TGTGCCAGCAGCTTGGGGGGGACAGGGAATGAAAAACTGTTTTTT.

The CDR3 region has the DNA TGCGCCAGCAATGACAGACACGAGCAGTACTTC. It is translated as CASNDRHEQYF. V is TRBV5-1 and J is TRBJ2-7, with TRBD1 as a possible D gene (5 bases). V lost 6 bases, J lost 5 bases, and 9 bases lay in between. Germline V gives CDR1 SGHRS, CDR2 YFSETQ. The CDR3 contains 11 residues.

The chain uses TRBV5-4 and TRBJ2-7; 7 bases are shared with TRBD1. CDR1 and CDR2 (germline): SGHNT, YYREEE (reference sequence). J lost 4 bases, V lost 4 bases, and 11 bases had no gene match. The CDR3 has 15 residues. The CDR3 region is CASSRRGDSQYEQYF. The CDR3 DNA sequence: TGTGCCAGCAGCCGGCGAGGGGACAGCCAATACGAGCAGTACTTC.

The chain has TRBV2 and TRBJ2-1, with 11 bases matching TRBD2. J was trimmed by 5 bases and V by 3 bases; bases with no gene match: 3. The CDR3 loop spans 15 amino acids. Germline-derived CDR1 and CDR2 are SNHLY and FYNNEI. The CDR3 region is CASSETSGEHNEQFF. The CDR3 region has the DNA TGTGCCAGCAGTGAGACTAGCGGGGAACACAATGAGCAGTTCTTC.

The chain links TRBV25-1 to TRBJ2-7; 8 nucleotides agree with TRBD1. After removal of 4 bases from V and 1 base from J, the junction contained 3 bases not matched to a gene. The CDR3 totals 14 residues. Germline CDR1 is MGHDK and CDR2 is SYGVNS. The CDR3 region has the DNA TGTGCCAGCAGTGGACAGGGGAGATCCTACGAGCAGTACTTC. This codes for CASSGQGRSYEQYF.

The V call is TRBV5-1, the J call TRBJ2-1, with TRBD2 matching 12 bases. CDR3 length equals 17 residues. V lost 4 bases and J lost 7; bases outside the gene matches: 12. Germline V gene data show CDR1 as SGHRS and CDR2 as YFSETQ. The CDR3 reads CASSPRTSGAAWNEQFF. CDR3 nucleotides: TGCGCCAGCAGCCCGAGGACTAGCGGGGCGGCTTGGAATGAGCAGTTCTTC.

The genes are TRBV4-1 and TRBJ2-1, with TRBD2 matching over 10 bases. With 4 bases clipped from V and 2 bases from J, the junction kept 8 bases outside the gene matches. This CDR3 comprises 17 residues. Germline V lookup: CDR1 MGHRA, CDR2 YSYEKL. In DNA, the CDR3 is TGCGCCAGCAGCCCGGGACTAGCGTCTCCCCCCTACAATGAGCAGTTCTTC. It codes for CASSPGLASPPYNEQFF.